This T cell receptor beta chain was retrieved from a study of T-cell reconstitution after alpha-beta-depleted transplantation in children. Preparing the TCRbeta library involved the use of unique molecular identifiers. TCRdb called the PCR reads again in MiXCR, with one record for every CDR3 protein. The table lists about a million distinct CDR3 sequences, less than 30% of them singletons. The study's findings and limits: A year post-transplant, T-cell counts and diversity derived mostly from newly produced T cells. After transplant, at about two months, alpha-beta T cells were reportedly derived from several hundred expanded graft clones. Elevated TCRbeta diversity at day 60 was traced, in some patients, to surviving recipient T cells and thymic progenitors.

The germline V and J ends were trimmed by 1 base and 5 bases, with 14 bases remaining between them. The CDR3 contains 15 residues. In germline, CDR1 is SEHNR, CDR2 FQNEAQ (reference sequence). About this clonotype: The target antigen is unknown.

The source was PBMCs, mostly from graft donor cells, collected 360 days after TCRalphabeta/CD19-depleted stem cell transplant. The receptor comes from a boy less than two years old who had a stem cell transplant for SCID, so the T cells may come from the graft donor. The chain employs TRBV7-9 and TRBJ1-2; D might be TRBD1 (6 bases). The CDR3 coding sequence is TGTGCCAGCAGCTTAGAAAGGGGGGTTCCTTATGGCTACACCTTC. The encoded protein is CASSLERGVPYGYTF.